This T cell receptor beta chain is drawn from a study of tumor-infiltrating lymphocytes in primary liver carcinoma (dated by TCRdb to 2016 to 2017). A note on the overall study: The five patients, three men and two women aged 30 to 69 years, had hepatocellular carcinoma (four) or combined HCC and intrahepatic cholangiocarcinoma (one). The tumors of the five patients were staged as T1-T3 N0M0, with maximum diameters ranging from about 4.2 to 10 cm. Samples yielded roughly 3.5 to 8 million productive TCRbeta reads; read depth did not differ significantly between tissue types. Across five regions of each liver tumor, along with adjacent normal tissue and blood, the study brought together TCRbeta repertoire sequencing, expression microarrays and whole-exome sequencing. A total of approximately 35 specimens from 5 patients underwent TCRbeta repertoire sequencing, comprising about 25 tumor regions, 5 adjacent noncancerous liver tissues and 5 peripheral blood samples. To link TCRbeta repertoire diversity to the local molecular phenotype, the roughly 23 tumor region samples were profiled with Agilent mRNA microarrays. Repertoires from technical replicates were highly reproducible, with mean shared-clone rates roughly 0.9 and correlation coefficients above 0.95. The investigation overall reported the following: Bulk unsorted samples precluded comparing CD4+ and CD8+ T cell repertoires. A significantly larger repertoire fraction was made up by the top 250 clones in tumors than in blood (p = 0.039). Repertoire overlap was higher between tumor regions (mean around 36%) than tumor-adjacent (around 17%) or tumor-blood (about 14%) pairs, consistent with antigen-driven expansion. The study included only four to six patients, and the authors note findings should be validated in a larger study. Only the TCR beta chain was sequenced, so true repertoire diversity is likely underestimated because unpaired alpha chains were not captured. Just about 7.5-25% of top clones turned up in all five regions of a tumor, which suggests spatial heterogeneity among tumor-infiltrating T cells.

A remark on this clonotype: Its antigen is currently not known. Base qualities are missing; no much larger clone stands one base away.

Starting from about 550 ng total RNA, TCRbeta-specific cDNA was produced by reverse transcription with a constant-region primer and ProtoScript II reverse transcriptase. Three nested multiplex PCR rounds, following a slightly modified ARM-PCR procedure, were used to build the TCRbeta libraries. Sample barcodes and Illumina adapters were added in a final 25-cycle PCR with Deep VentR polymerase. Amplicons of 200-500 bp were gel-purified with a QIAquick gel extraction kit before sequencing. An Illumina HiSeq 2500 was used to sequence the TCRbeta amplicons, generating 250-bp paired-end reads. From the authors' description of their analysis: Reads were quality-trimmed with Trimmomatic v0.33, and paired reads were merged with FLASH v1.2.11 to recover full CDR3 sequences. V, D and J germline segments were assigned to the rearranged TCRbeta sequences using MiGEC v1.2.1b. Clonotype statistics and Shannon-Wiener diversity indices were calculated with VDJtools v1.0.0. Except for diversity analysis, only the 250 most abundant clonotypes of each sample were used in subsequent analyses to reduce sampling bias. Clones were called with MiXCR by TCRdb after fastp trimmed the public reads at Q25, and only in-frame beta chains were retained. Entries are consolidated by CDR3 protein sequence, retaining the most common genes and DNA. For this entry, the V and J calls and clone size follow TCRdb and not the study's own pipeline. The sample table shows roughly 30,000 distinct CDR3 sequences, and about 71% are seen once. The ten biggest clones cover more than 30% of the sample.

Total RNA and DNA were co-extracted from roughly 18-30 mg of bulk tissue with the AllPrep DNA/RNA mini kit, without cell sorting. Surgical resection was performed in China between November 2015 and March 2016 on a handful of patients with histopathologically diagnosed primary liver carcinoma. Patients had chronic HBV infection and were treatment-naive at sampling. Each tumor was sampled at five spatially separated regions: the tumor centre plus the superior, inferior, left-lateral and right-lateral poles. According to histology, viable tumor cells made up more than 75% of every tumor sample. Each fresh piece of tumor and adjacent tissue was cut in two, with one half stored in RNAlater at -80 degrees C and the other half sent for histology. The sequence was obtained from a woman in her twenties or thirties with primary liver carcinoma and hepatitis B virus infection. Specimen: liver tumor tissue from sampling region 3. What the cell subset or site label conveys for this sample: tumor region T3, left-lateral pole.

The CDR3: CVNSPIGLAGIGTQYF. In nucleotide form, the sequence is TGTGTAAACAGCCCTATCGGACTAGCGGGAATAGGGACCCAGTACTTC. This chain is built from TRBV11-2 and TRBJ2-5, with 12 bases aligning to TRBD2. The CDR3 runs 16 residues from the cysteine to the phenylalanine. This entry keeps only the CDR3 DNA: 48 bases, framed from base 1. CDR1 and CDR2 are read off the germline V gene as SGHAT and FQNNGV.